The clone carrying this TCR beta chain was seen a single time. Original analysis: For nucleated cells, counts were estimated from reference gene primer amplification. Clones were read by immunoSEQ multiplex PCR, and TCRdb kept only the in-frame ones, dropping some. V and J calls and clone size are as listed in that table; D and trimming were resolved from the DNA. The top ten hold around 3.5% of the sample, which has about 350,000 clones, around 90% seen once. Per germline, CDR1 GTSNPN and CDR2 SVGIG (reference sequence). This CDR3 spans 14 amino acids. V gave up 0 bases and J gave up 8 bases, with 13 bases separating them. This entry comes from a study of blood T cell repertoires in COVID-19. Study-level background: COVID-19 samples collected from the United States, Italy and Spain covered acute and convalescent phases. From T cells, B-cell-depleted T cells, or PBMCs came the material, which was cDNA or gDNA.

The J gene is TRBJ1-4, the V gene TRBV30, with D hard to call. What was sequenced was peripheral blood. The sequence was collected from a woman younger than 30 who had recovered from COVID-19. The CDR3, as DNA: TGTGCCTGGAGTGTCCCGACAATTAAGGAAAAACTGTTTTTT. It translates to CAWSVPTIKEKLFF.